A single sample gave rise to the 9 T cell receptor beta chains below, sequenced in a study of T-cell reconstitution after alpha-beta-depleted transplantation in children. The TCRbeta library incorporated unique molecular identifiers. TCRdb redid the calling of the PCR reads with MiXCR, one entry per CDR3 protein. The sample yields some 200,000 distinct CDR3 sequences, roughly 10% seen once. Sequencing used PBMCs from the stem cell graft donor, obtained from the stem cell graft. Source of these receptors: a human donor who donated a stem cell graft to a child with acute lymphoblastic leukemia.

This clonotype has a single count. Given the absence of the conserved phenylalanine or tryptophan at the CDR3 end, a read error is likely. CDR3 coding DNA: TGTGCCAGCAGACCCCCGGGACAGCAGAATGAAAAACTGTTTTAT. Amino acid sequence: CASRPPGQQNEKLFY. V is TRBV4-2 and J is TRBJ1-4, with 7 bases matching TRBD1. Germline-derived CDR1 and CDR2 are LGHNA and YNFKEQ. CDR3 length: 15 amino acids. The J segment lost 5 bases and the V segment lost 6 bases, leaving 9 bases of the junction unmatched.

The chain uses TRBV12-3 or TRBV12-4 and TRBJ1-1; possibly TRBD1 for D (5 bases). This CDR3 comprises 13 residues. Trimming took 3 bases from V and 7 from J, leaving 12 bases between them. CDR3 bases: TGTGCCAGCAGTTTCGTGGGGGAGCGTGAAGCTTTCTTT. This codes for CASSFVGEREAFF.

The genes are TRBV7-6 and TRBJ1-1; D remains ambiguous. Germline V gene lookup returns CDR1 SGHVS and CDR2 FNYEAQ. The CDR3 length is 15 residues. Trimming took 1 base from V and 1 from J, leaving 10 bases between them. The CDR3 loop reads CASSLVPDGNTEAFF. The CDR3 DNA is TGTGCCAGCAGCTTAGTTCCGGACGGGAACACTGAAGCTTTCTTT.

With regard to this clonotype: This could be a read error, since a much larger clone is one nucleotide away. The V call is TRBV5-1, the J call TRBJ2-7; D possibly corresponds to TRBD1 (6 bases). There are 15 residues in the CDR3. Germline V gives CDR1 SGHRS, CDR2 YFSETQ. The V gene lost 4 bases and the J gene lost 5 bases, with 19 bases spanning the gap. The CDR3 DNA follows: TGCGCCAGCAGCATACCCGGCAGGGGAAGGAACGAGCAGTACTTC. Its protein product is CASSIPGRGRNEQYF.

This clonotype was observed a handful of times. The chain has TRBV7-8 and TRBJ1-6, with D unresolved. V lost 4 bases and J lost 8, with 15 bases in between. Germline V gene sequence: CDR1 SGHVS, CDR2 FQNEAQ. This CDR3 has 15 amino acids. CDR3: CASSSPTGSYSPLHF. The DNA for the CDR3 is TGTGCCAGCAGCTCCCCGACGGGCTCCTATTCACCCCTCCACTTT.

The chain employs TRBV5-1 and TRBJ2-3; 7 bases are shared with TRBD2. J gave up 2 bases and V 6 bases, and 12 bases lay outside the gene matches. The CDR3 loop spans 16 amino acids. CDR1 and CDR2 (germline): SGHRS, YFSETQ. The CDR3, as DNA: TGCGCCAGCACCCCTGGTATAGCGGGCGACACAGATACGCAGTATTTT. Protein product: CASTPGIAGDTDTQYF.

The gene calls are TRBV20-1 and TRBJ1-5; weak D call: TRBD1 (6 bases). CDR3 length equals 16 residues. CDR1 DFQATT and CDR2 SNEGSKA come from the germline V gene (reference sequence). Deletions cut 3 bases from V and 6 bases from J, with 21 bases between. This chain's CDR3 is CSAREPEWTVGQPQHF. The CDR3 DNA follows: TGCAGTGCTAGGGAACCGGAATGGACAGTCGGTCAGCCCCAGCATTTT.

This clonotype turned up a few times. The chain carries TRBV5-1 and TRBJ1-1, with D possibly being TRBD1 (5 bases). Germline lookup yields CDR1 SGHRS and CDR2 YFSETQ. V lost 4 bases and J lost 0, with 16 bases in between. The CDR3 is 16 residues long. CDR3 amino acids: CASSSGGGVVNTEAFF. The CDR3, as DNA: TGCGCCAGCAGCAGCGGGGGAGGGGTGGTGAACACTGAAGCTTTCTTT.

The rearrangement links TRBV7-2 to TRBJ2-6; D remains unclear. Germline V gives CDR1 SGHTA, CDR2 FQGNSA. V was cut by 0 bases and J by 10 bases, with 4 bases left in between. This CDR3 region has 12 residues. The DNA of the CDR3 is TGTGCCAGCAGCTTAGCAGGAAACGTCCTGACTTTC. Translation: CASSLAGNVLTF.